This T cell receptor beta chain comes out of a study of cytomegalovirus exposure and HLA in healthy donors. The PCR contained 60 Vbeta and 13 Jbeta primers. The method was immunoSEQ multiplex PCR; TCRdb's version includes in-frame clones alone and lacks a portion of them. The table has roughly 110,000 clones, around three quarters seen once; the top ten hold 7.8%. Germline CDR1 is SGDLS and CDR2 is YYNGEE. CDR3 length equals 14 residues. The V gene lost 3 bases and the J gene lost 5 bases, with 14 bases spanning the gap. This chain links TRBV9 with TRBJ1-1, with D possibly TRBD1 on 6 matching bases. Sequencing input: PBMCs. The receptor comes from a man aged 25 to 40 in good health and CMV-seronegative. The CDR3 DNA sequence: TGTGCCAGCAGCGCCTTGGACAGAGGGACTGAAGCTTTCTTT. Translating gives CASSALDRGTEAFF. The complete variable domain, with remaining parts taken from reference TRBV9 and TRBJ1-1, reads DSGVTQTPKHLITATGQRVTLRCSPRSGDLSVYWYQQSLDQGLQFLIQYYNGEERAKGNILERFSAQQFPDLHSELNLSSLELGDSALYFCASSALDRGTEAFFGQGTRLTVV.